Included here is one T cell receptor beta chain sequence, with context. Its antigen remains unidentified. The CDR3 length is 15 residues. Trimming took 3 bases from V and 9 from J, leaving 15 bases between them. Germline CDR1 reads SNHLY; CDR2 reads FYNNEI. The data were taken from a study of beta chain features in type 1 diabetes. Study-level findings and limits: Shorter TCRB CDR3s, moderately but significantly so, marked every one of the four CD4+ subsets in Type 1 diabetes patients. Compared with healthy donors, patients appeared to share more similar naive, central memory and regulatory TCRB repertoires.

Expressed TCRB transcripts got sequenced, as all isolated RNA was reverse transcribed. Libraries were prepared by immunoSEQ multiplex PCR; TCRdb keeps only in-frame clonotypes and omits some of them. The table has 500,000 to 650,000 clones, around 12% seen once; the top ten hold more than 0.09%. The chain joins TRBV2 to TRBJ1-6; TRBD1 is a possible D gene (5 bases). This clonotype was sampled from a young man with type 1 diabetes. Source material: naive CD4+ T cells from blood. The CDR3 DNA reads as TGTGCCAGCAGTGACGACGGCCAGGGTAGTTCACCCCTCCACTTT. This gives the protein CASSDDGQGSSPLHF.